These 21 T cell receptor beta chains originate from one sample sequenced in a study of blood T cell repertoires in COVID-19. Measured with immunoSEQ multiplex PCR; TCRdb has only the in-frame clones, and not every one. The sample lists approximately 60,000 clones; approximately 78% were seen once. The specimen sequenced was peripheral blood. Receptors originate from a man aged 55 to 70 with COVID-19, enrolled during active disease.

This chain links TRBV10-3 with TRBJ2-1; D perhaps matches TRBD2 (5 bases). V was pared by 4 bases and J by 7 bases, with 14 bases between. The CDR3 has 14 amino acids. CDR1 and CDR2 (germline): ENHRY, SYGVKD. CDR3 coding DNA: TGTGCCATCAGTGTTGTAGCGCCCGAAAATGAGCAGTTCTTC. Amino acid sequence: CAISVVAPENEQFF.

The rearrangement links TRBV14 to TRBJ2-1; 7 positions match TRBD2. CDR1 and CDR2 from the germline V gene are SGHDN and FVKESK. Trimming cost V 4 bases and J 4 bases; bases outside gene matches: 13. CDR3 length: 17 amino acids. CDR3 DNA sequence: TGTGCCAGCAGCCTTGCTAGTCCCCGGCGGGGGTACAATGAGCAGTTCTTC. Translation gives CASSLASPRRGYNEQFF.

This clone was detected once. V gene TRBV5-6 combines with J gene TRBJ2-3; D may be TRBD1 (6 bases). This CDR3 has 12 amino acids. Germline values: CDR1 SGHDT, CDR2 YYEEEE. Trimming stripped 6 bases from V and 9 bases from J, with 14 bases between. CDR3 sequence (DNA): TGTGCCAGCAACCAGGACCAGGGGACGCAGTATTTT. This gives the protein CASNQDQGTQYF. Filled out from reference TRBV5-6 and TRBJ2-3, the complete variable domain reads DAGVTQSPTHLIKTRGQQVTLRCSPKSGHDTVSWYQQALGQGPQFIFQYYEEEERQRGNFPDRFSGHQFPNYSSELNVNALLLGDSALYLCASNQDQGTQYFGPGTRLTVL.

This rearrangement joins TRBV2 to TRBJ2-7; D perhaps matches TRBD1 (6 bases). Germline-derived CDR1 and CDR2 are SNHLY and FYNNEI. The CDR3 is 14 residues long. Deletions cut 6 bases from V and 0 bases from J, with 12 bases between. The CDR3 nucleotides read TGTGCCAGCAGGCCGCGGACAGTCTCCTACGAGCAGTACTTC. Its protein is CASRPRTVSYEQYF. Looking up the rest from reference TRBV2 and TRBJ2-7 gives the full variable domain: EPEVTQTPSHQVTQMGQEVILRCVPISNHLYFYWYRQILGQKVEFLVSFYNNEISEKSEIFDDQFSVERPDGSNFTLKIRSTKLEDSAMYFCASRPRTVSYEQYFGPGTRLTVT.

This clone has only a few counts. This chain links TRBV30 with TRBJ1-6, with D perhaps matching TRBD1 (6 bases). From germline, CDR1 is GTSNPN and CDR2 SVGIG (reference sequence). Trimming stripped 3 bases from V and 13 bases from J, with 19 bases between. The CDR3 runs to 14 residues. The chain's CDR3 is CAWRDSGVTGPLHF. The DNA of the CDR3 is TGTGCCTGGAGGGATTCAGGGGTTACCGGGCCCCTCCACTTT.

This clone was seen once. The chain is built from TRBV28 and TRBJ2-5; maybe TRBD2 (6 bases). Per the germline V gene, CDR1 is MDHEN and CDR2 is SYDVKM. The CDR3 runs to 14 residues. V lost 3 bases, J lost 1 base, and 9 bases lay in between. The CDR3 DNA reads as TGTGCCAGCAGTTTGGGGGGTGCCCAAGAGACCCAGTACTTC. Residues: CASSLGGAQETQYF.

The chain carries TRBV7-9 and TRBJ1-1; 7 nucleotides align to TRBD1. V lost 5 bases and J lost 3; bases outside the gene matches: 3. The CDR3 spans 13 residues. Germline values: CDR1 SEHNR, CDR2 FQNEAQ (reference sequence). CDR3: CASSPRGDTEAFF. The CDR3 nucleotides are TGTGCCAGCAGCCCCAGGGGGGACACTGAAGCTTTCTTT.

This clone was detected only once. The rearrangement links TRBV29-1 to TRBJ2-3, with no clear D. V was pared by 3 bases and J by 1 base, with 11 bases between. CDR3 length: 14 residues. Per germline, CDR1 SQVTM and CDR2 ANQGSEA. For the CDR3, the DNA is TGCAGCGTTGATGAGACTGACCGCACAGATACGCAGTATTTT. Protein product: CSVDETDRTDTQYF.

The chain is built from TRBV19 and TRBJ1-5; D not resolved. CDR1 LNHDA and CDR2 SQIVND come from the germline V gene (reference sequence). CDR3 length: 13 residues. Trimming shortened V by 3 bases and J by 2 bases, and 5 bases separated the two germline ends. CDR3 region: CASSIPGNQPQHF. The CDR3 DNA is TGTGCCAGTAGTATTCCTGGCAATCAGCCCCAGCATTTT.

The rearrangement links TRBV12-5 to TRBJ1-4; tentatively, D is TRBD1 (6 bases). The V end lost 0 bases, the J end lost 8 bases, and 16 bases lay between the germline ends. The CDR3 consists of 16 residues. CDR1 is LGHNT, CDR2 FRNRAP, per germline. The CDR3 coding sequence is TGTGCTAGTGGTTTGGTAGGCCCAGGGGCGGAGGAAAAACTGTTTTTT. It codes for CASGLVGPGAEEKLFF.

The J gene is TRBJ2-1, the V gene TRBV11-2; D is ambiguous. This CDR3 has 14 amino acids. From germline, CDR1 is SGHAT and CDR2 FQNNGV. The ends were cut back, 1 base at V and 10 bases at J, with 14 bases in the middle. CDR3 sequence (DNA): TGTGCCAGCAGCTTAGCCCCAGGTTTCGGAGAGCAGTTCTTC. Translating it yields CASSLAPGFGEQFF.

The chain uses TRBV23-1 and TRBJ1-2; D gene unclear. TRBV23-1 belongs to the ORF category, with a function that is uncertain. This CDR3 comprises 13 residues. V gave up 0 bases and J gave up 5 bases, with 7 bases separating them. CDR3 sequence: CASSQSGGYGYTF. The CDR3 DNA follows: TGCGCCAGCAGTCAATCGGGAGGGTATGGCTACACCTTC.

The CDR3 bases are TGTGCCAGCAGGGGCAGGGTGGGGGAGACCCAGTACTTC. It is translated as CASRGRVGETQYF. The chain combines TRBV6-5 with TRBJ2-5, with D perhaps matching TRBD1 (5 bases). Trimming shortened V by 6 bases and J by 5 bases, and 13 bases separated the two germline ends. Germline CDR1 MNHEY, CDR2 SVGAGI. The CDR3 runs 13 residues.

The genes are TRBV20-1 and TRBJ1-1; D is ambiguous. Deletions cut 3 bases from V and 7 bases from J, with 3 bases between. This CDR3 region has 9 residues. The V gene's germline CDR1 is DFQATT and CDR2 SNEGSKA (reference sequence). This chain's CDR3 is CSASLEAFF. CDR3 nucleotide sequence: TGCAGTGCTAGTCTTGAAGCTTTCTTT.

CDR3 sequence reads: CASIPGTSGRGEQFF. In nucleotides, the CDR3 is TGTGCCAGTATCCCCGGGACTAGCGGGAGAGGTGAGCAGTTCTTC. The chain recombines TRBV19 with TRBJ2-1; the match to TRBD2 covers 14 bases. CDR3 length: 15 amino acids. Germline CDR1 and CDR2: LNHDA and SQIVND (reference sequence). V lost 7 bases, J lost 9 bases, and 8 bases stayed unmatched.

The chain combines TRBV7-3 with TRBJ2-2; TRBD2 matches at 10 bases. The CDR3 runs 16 residues. Germline V CDR1 and CDR2: SGHTA, FQGTGA. V lost 3 bases, J lost 4 bases, and 5 bases stayed unmatched. CDR3 coding DNA: TGTGCCAGCAGCTTTTCAGCGGGGGGGACCACCGGGGAGCTGTTTTTT. Translation: CASSFSAGGTTGELFF.

This chain uses TRBV3-1 (or the pseudogene TRBV3-2) with TRBJ1-4; the D gene is possibly TRBD1 (5 bases). Germline lookup yields CDR1 LGHDT and CDR2 YNNKEL (reference sequence). Between the trimmed V and J ends, which lost 6 bases and 11 bases, there was a span of 19 bases. The CDR3 has 14 residues. CDR3 protein: CASSPPGVHFKLFF. In DNA form, the CDR3 reads TGTGCCAGCAGTCCCCCGGGGGTCCATTTTAAACTGTTTTTT.

This clone appeared once. This chain links TRBV5-4 with TRBJ2-1; tentative D call: TRBD1 (6 bases). The CDR3 is 14 amino acids. CDR1 SGHNT and CDR2 YYREEE come from the germline V gene (reference sequence). The ends were cut back, 6 bases at V and 5 bases at J, with 15 bases in the middle. The CDR3 region has the DNA TGTGCCAGCACACACCTAGGGGGAAACAATGAGCAGTTCTTC. Translation gives CASTHLGGNNEQFF. Full variable domain (remainder filled in from reference TRBV5-4 and TRBJ2-1): ETGVTQSPTHLIKTRGQQVTLRCSSQSGHNTVSWYQQALGQGPQFIFQYYREEENGRGNFPPRFSGLQFPNYSSELNVNALELDDSALYLCASTHLGGNNEQFFGPGTRLTVL.

This clone was counted ten times or more. The CDR3 bases are TGTGCCAGCAGCCCGAGCAATCAGCCCCAGCATTTT. Translating it yields CASSPSNQPQHF. The gene calls are TRBV7-2 and TRBJ1-5; D is unresolved. Germline V gene data show CDR1 as SGHTA and CDR2 as FQGNSA. The ends were cut back, 5 bases at V and 1 base at J, with 3 bases in the middle. The CDR3 spans 12 residues. The variable domain in full, with the rest retrieved from reference TRBV7-2 and TRBJ1-5, is GAGVSQSPSNKVTEKGKDVELRCDPISGHTALYWYRQSLGQGLEFLIYFQGNSAPDKSGLPSDRFSAERTGGSVSTLTIQRTQQEDSAVYLCASSPSNQPQHFGDGTRLSIL.

V gene TRBV18 combines with J gene TRBJ2-1, with D possibly TRBD1 on 5 matching bases. The germline V gene has CDR1 KGHSH and CDR2 LQKENI. V gave up 5 bases and J gave up 7 bases, with 9 bases separating them. CDR3 length: 12 amino acids. This CDR3 reads CASSYDRNEQFF. In DNA, the CDR3 is TGTGCCAGCTCATACGACAGAAATGAGCAGTTCTTC.

This clone was seen a single time. This chain links TRBV10-3 with TRBJ2-6; TRBD2 might be the D (6 bases). The CDR3 is 12 residues long. Germline values: CDR1 ENHRY, CDR2 SYGVKD. CDR3 coding DNA: TGTGCGGGGGGAGCTGGGGCCAACGTCCTGACTTTC. This codes for CAGGAGANVLTF.